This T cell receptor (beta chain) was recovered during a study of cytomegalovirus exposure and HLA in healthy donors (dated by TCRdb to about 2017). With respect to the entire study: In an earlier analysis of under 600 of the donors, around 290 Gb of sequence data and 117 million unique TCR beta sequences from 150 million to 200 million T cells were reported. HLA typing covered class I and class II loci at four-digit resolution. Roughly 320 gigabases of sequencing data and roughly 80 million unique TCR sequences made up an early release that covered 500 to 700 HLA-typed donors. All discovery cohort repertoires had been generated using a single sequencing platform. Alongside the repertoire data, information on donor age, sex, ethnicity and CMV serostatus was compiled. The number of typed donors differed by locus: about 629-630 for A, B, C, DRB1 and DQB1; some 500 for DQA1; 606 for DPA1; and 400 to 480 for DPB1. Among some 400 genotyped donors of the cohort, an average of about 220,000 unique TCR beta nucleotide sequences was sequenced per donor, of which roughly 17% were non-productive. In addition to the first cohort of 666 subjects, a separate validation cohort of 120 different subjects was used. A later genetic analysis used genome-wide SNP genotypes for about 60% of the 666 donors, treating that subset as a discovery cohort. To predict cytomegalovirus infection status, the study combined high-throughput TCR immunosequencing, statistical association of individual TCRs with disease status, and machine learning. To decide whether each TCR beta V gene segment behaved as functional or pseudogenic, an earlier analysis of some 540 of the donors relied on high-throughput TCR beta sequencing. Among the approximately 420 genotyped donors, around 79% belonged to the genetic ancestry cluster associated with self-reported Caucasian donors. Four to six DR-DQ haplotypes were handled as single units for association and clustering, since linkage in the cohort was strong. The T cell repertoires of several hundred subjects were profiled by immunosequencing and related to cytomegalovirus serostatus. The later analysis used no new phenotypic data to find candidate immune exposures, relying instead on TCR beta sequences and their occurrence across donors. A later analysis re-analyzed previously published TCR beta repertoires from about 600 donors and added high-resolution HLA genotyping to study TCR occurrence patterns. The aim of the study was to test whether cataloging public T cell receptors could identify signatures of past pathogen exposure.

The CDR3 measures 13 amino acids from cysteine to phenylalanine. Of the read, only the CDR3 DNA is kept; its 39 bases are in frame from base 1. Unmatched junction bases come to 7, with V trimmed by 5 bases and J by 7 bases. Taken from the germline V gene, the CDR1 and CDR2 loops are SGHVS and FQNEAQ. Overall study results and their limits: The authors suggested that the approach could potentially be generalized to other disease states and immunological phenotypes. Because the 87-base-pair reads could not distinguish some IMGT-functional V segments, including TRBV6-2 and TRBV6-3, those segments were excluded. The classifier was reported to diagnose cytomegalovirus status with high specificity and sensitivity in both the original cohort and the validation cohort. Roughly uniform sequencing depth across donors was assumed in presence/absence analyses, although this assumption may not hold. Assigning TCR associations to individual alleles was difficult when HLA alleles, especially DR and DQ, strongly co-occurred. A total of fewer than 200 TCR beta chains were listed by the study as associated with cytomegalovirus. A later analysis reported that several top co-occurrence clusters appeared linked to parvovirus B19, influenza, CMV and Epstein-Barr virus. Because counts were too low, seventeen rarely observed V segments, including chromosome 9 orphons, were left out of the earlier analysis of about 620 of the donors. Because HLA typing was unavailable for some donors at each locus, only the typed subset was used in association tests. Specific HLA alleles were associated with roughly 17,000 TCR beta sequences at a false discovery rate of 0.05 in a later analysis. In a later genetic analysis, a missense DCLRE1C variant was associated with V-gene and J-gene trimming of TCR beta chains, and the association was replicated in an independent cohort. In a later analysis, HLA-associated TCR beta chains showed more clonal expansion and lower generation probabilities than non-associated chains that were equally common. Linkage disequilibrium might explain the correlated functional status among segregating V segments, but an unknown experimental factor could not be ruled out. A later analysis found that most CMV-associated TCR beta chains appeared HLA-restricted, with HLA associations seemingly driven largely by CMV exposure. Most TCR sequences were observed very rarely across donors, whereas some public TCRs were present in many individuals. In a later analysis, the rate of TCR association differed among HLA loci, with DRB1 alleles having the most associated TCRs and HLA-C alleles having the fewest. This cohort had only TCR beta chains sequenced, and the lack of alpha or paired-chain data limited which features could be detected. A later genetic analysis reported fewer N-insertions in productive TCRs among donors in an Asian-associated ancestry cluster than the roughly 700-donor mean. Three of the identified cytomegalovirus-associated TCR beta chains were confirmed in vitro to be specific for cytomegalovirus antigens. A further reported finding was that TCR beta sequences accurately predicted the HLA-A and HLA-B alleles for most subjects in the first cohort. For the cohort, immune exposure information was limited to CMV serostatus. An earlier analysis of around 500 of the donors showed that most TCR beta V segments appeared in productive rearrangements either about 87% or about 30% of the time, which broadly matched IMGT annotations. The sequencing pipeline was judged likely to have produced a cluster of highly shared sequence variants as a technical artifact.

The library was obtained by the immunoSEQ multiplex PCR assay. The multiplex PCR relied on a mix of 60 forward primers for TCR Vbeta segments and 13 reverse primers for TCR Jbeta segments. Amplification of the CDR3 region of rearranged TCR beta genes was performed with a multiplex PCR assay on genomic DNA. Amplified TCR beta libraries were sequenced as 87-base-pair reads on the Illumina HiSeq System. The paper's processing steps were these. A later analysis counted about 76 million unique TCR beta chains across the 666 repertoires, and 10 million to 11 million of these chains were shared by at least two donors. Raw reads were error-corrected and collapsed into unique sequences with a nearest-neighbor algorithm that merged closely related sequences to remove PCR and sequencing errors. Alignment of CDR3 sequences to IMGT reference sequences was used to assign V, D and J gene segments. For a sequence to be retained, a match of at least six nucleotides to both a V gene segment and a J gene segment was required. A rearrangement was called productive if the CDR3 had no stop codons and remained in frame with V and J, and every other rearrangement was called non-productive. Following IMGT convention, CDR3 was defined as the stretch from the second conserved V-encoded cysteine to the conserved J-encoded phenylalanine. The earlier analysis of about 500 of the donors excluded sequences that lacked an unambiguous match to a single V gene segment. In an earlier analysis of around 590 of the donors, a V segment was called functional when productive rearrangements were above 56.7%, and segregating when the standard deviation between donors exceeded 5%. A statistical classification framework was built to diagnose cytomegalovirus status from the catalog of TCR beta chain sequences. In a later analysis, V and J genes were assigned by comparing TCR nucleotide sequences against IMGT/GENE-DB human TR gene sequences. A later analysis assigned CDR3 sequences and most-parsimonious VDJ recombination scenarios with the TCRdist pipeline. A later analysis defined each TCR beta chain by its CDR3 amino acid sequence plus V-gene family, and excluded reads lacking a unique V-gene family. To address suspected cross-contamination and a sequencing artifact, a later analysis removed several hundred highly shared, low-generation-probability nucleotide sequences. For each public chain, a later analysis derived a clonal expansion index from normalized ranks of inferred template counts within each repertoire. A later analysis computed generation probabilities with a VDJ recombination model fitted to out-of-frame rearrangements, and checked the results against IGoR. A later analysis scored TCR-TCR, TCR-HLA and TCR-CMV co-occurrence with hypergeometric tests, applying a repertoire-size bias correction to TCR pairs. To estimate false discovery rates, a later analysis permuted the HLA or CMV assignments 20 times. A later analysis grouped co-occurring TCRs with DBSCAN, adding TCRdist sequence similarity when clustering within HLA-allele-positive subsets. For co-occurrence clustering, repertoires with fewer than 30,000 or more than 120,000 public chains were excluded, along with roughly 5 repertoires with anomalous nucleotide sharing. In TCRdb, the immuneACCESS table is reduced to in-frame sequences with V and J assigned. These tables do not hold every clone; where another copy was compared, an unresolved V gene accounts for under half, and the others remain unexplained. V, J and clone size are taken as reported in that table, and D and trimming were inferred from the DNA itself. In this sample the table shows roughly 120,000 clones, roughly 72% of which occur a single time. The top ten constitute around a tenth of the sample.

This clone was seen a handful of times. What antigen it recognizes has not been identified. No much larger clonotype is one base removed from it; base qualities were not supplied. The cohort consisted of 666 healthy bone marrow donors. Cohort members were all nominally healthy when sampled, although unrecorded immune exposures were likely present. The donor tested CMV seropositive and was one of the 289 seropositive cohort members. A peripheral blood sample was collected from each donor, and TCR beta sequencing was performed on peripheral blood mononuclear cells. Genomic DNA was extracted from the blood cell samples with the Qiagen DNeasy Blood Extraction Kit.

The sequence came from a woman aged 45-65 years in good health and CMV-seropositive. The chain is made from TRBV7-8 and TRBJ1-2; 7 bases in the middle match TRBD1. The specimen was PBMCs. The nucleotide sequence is TGTGCCAGCAGCCCAGACAGGGAAGGTGGCTACACCTTC. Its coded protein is CASSPDREGGYTF.